This record covers a single T cell receptor beta chain. TCRdb keeps only in-frame clones here, not all; method: immunoSEQ multiplex PCR. The table lists 390,000 or so clones, 85% to 90% of them singletons, with approximately 1% in the top ten. The sample belongs to a study of blood T cell repertoires in COVID-19. The CDR3 sequence is 15 residues long. In germline, CDR1 is SGDLS, CDR2 YYNGEE. V dropped 4 bases and J dropped 7; count of bases not matched to a gene: 7. The sequence was collected from a young man who had recovered from COVID-19. This chain uses TRBV9 with TRBJ2-1; 11 positions agree with TRBD2. The sequenced material came from PBMCs or T cells enriched from blood (not recorded which). The CDR3 nucleotides read TGTGCCAGCAGCCCCCGACTAGCGGGGAGGAATGAGCAGTTCTTC. The encoded protein is CASSPRLAGRNEQFF. The whole variable domain, remainder taken from reference TRBV9 and TRBJ2-1, is DSGVTQTPKHLITATGQRVTLRCSPRSGDLSVYWYQQSLDQGLQFLIQYYNGEERAKGNILERFSAQQFPDLHSELNLSSLELGDSALYFCASSPRLAGRNEQFFGPGTRLTVL.